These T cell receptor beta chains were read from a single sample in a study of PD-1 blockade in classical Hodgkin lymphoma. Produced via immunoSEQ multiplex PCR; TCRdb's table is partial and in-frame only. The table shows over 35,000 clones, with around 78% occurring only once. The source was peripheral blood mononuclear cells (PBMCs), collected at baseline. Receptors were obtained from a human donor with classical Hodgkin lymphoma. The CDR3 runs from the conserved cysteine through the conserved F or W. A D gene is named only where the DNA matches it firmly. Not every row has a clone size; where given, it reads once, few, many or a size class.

DNA: TGTGCCAGCAGCCCCGGACAGATCACAGATACGCAGTATTTT; CDR3: CASSPGQITDTQYF; D: -; V: TRBV7-2; size: few; J: TRBJ2-3
DNA: TGCGCCAGCAGCCATACAGGGGTCAATTCACCCCTCCACTTT; CDR3: CASSHTGVNSPLHF; D: TRBD1; V: TRBV4-3; size: -; J: TRBJ1-6
DNA: TGTGCCAGCAGCGTAGGAGGAGGGCTTAGCACAGATACGCAGTATTTT; CDR3: CASSVGGGLSTDTQYF; D: -; V: TRBV9; size: many; J: TRBJ2-3
DNA: TGTGCCAGCAGTTACTCCTCCCGGACAGGGGGCAATGAGCAGTTCTTC; CDR3: CASSYSSRTGGNEQFF; D: TRBD1; V: TRBV6-7; size: few; J: TRBJ2-1
DNA: TGTGCCAGCAGCTTAAATCGGGTAGAGTACAATGAGCAGTTCTTC; CDR3: CASSLNRVEYNEQFF; D: -; V: TRBV7-2; size: -; J: TRBJ2-1
DNA: TGTGCCACCAGCGGCCGGGCCACAATGGGAAACTACGAGCAGTACTTC; CDR3: CATSGRATMGNYEQYF; D: -; V: TRBV15; size: -; J: TRBJ2-7
DNA: TGTGCCAGCAGTGCAGGGGGCTTTGCTAATGAAAAACTGTTTTTT; CDR3: CASSAGGFANEKLFF; D: TRBD1; V: TRBV2; size: -; J: TRBJ1-4
DNA: TGTGCCAGCAGTTTATCCCCGTCGAGGCCTTATGGCTACACCTTC; CDR3: CASSLSPSRPYGYTF; D: -; V: TRBV28; size: few; J: TRBJ1-2
DNA: TGTGCCAGCAGTACGGCCAGGGGCTATGGCTACACCTTC; CDR3: CASSTARGYGYTF; D: -; V: TRBV6-5; size: -; J: TRBJ1-2
DNA: TGTGCCAGCAGCCACGGGACAGGGGTCAATCAGCCCCAGCATTTT; CDR3: CASSHGTGVNQPQHF; D: TRBD1; V: TRBV6-6; size: -; J: TRBJ1-5
DNA: TGTGCCAGCAGTGAATATTGGCCAGAGAGCTATGGCTACACCTTC; CDR3: CASSEYWPESYGYTF; D: -; V: TRBV25-1; size: once; J: TRBJ1-2
DNA: TGCAGCGTTGAGGTGGGGAGATTGTCTTCCGAGCAGTACTTC; CDR3: CSVEVGRLSSEQYF; D: -; V: TRBV29-1; size: -; J: TRBJ2-7
DNA: TGTGCCAGCAGCCAACAAGGGCGGTACTATAATTCACCCCTCCACTTT; CDR3: CASSQQGRYYNSPLHF; D: -; V: TRBV4-2; size: -; J: TRBJ1-6
DNA: TGTGCCAGCAGTAGAAGGGGCGAGCAGTACTTC; CDR3: CASSRRGEQYF; D: -; V: TRBV28; size: -; J: TRBJ2-7
DNA: TGTGCCAGCAGCTTTGCAGGGGTAGATACGCAGTATTTT; CDR3: CASSFAGVDTQYF; D: -; V: TRBV7-8; size: -; J: TRBJ2-3
DNA: TGTGCCAGCAGCTTGTACGAAAAACAGGGAAACCAGCCCCAGCATTTT; CDR3: CASSLYEKQGNQPQHF; D: -; V: TRBV5-6; size: -; J: TRBJ1-5
DNA: TGTGCCAGTAACCCAACAGGGTCTGCCTACAATGAGCAGTTCTTC; CDR3: CASNPTGSAYNEQFF; D: -; V: TRBV19; size: few; J: TRBJ2-1
DNA: TGTGCCAGCAGTGGCAGGGCCGCGAACACCGGGGAGCTGTTTTTT; CDR3: CASSGRAANTGELFF; D: -; V: TRBV2; size: -; J: TRBJ2-2
DNA: TGTGCCAGCAGTCCGACAAGCTGGGGGCCCCAGCATTTT; CDR3: CASSPTSWGPQHF; D: -; V: TRBV27; size: -; J: TRBJ1-5
DNA: TGTGCCAGCAGTTACCACAGAAATAGCAATCAGCCCCAGCATTTT; CDR3: CASSYHRNSNQPQHF; D: -; V: TRBV6-5; size: -; J: TRBJ1-5
DNA: TGTGCCAGTAGTCCAGCGGGTACTAGCAATCAGCCCCAGCATTTT; CDR3: CASSPAGTSNQPQHF; D: -; V: TRBV19; size: -; J: TRBJ1-5
DNA: TGTGCCAGCTTCTCGACAGATACGCAGTATTTT; CDR3: CASFSTDTQYF; D: -; V: TRBV6-5; size: -; J: TRBJ2-3
DNA: TGTGCCAGCAGTTTATCTGGGGGGTCCTACGAGCAGTACTTC; CDR3: CASSLSGGSYEQYF; D: -; V: TRBV28; size: -; J: TRBJ2-7
DNA: TGTGCCAGCAGCTTGGTTCAGGTGAATTCACCCCTCCACTTT; CDR3: CASSLVQVNSPLHF; D: -; V: TRBV5-6; size: -; J: TRBJ1-6
DNA: TGCGCCAGCAGCGCCACAGGGGGTGGGGTCACTGAAGCTTTCTTT; CDR3: CASSATGGGVTEAFF; D: TRBD1; V: TRBV5-1; size: -; J: TRBJ1-1
DNA: TGTGCCAGCAGCTTAGAGGCGCATAGCTCCTACGAGCAGTACTTC; CDR3: CASSLEAHSSYEQYF; D: -; V: TRBV7-9; size: -; J: TRBJ2-7
DNA: TGTGCCTTCCACCGCAGCTCCTACGAGCAGTACTTC; CDR3: CAFHRSSYEQYF; D: -; V: TRBV30; size: -; J: TRBJ2-7
DNA: TGTGCCAGCACCAGGGGACAGGGGGGGGTTTACGAGCAGTACTTC; CDR3: CASTRGQGGVYEQYF; D: TRBD1; V: TRBV6-5; size: -; J: TRBJ2-7
DNA: TGTGCCAGCAGCGTAGCTGCAGGACACGCGGGCATGAGAGGCTACACCTTC; CDR3: CASSVAAGHAGMRGYTF; D: -; V: TRBV9; size: -; J: TRBJ1-2
DNA: TGTGCCAGCATCGGGGGGACTAGCGGGCGCTCCTACGAGCAGTACTTC; CDR3: CASIGGTSGRSYEQYF; D: TRBD2; V: TRBV2; size: -; J: TRBJ2-7
DNA: TGTGCCAGCAGCGTAGCTAGCGGGAGGGCCGCTGAGACCCAGTACTTC; CDR3: CASSVASGRAAETQYF; D: TRBD2; V: TRBV9; size: few; J: TRBJ2-5
DNA: TGTGCCAGCAGCTTGGGAACGGCGGGGAGTAGGGACACCATATATTTT; CDR3: CASSLGTAGSRDTIYF; D: -; V: TRBV5-5; size: once; J: TRBJ1-3
DNA: TGTGCCTGGAGGTTGCTAGCGGGGGGGCCTAGCACAGATACGCAGTATTTT; CDR3: CAWRLLAGGPSTDTQYF; D: TRBD2; V: TRBV30; size: -; J: TRBJ2-3
DNA: TGTGCCAGCAGGAACAGGGGGAAGATCTATGGCTACACCTTC; CDR3: CASRNRGKIYGYTF; D: TRBD1; V: TRBV2; size: -; J: TRBJ1-2
DNA: TGCAGCGTTACTATCGGACGGTGGGATTACAATGAGCAGTTCTTC; CDR3: CSVTIGRWDYNEQFF; D: -; V: TRBV29-1; size: few; J: TRBJ2-1
DNA: TGTGCCAGCTCACCACGGCAAGGGGACAACTATGGCTACACCTTC; CDR3: CASSPRQGDNYGYTF; D: -; V: TRBV18; size: -; J: TRBJ1-2
DNA: TGTGCCAGCAGCCGTACAACCGGGACAGGCTACAATGAGCAGTTCTTC; CDR3: CASSRTTGTGYNEQFF; D: TRBD1; V: TRBV5-6; size: -; J: TRBJ2-1
DNA: TGTGCCAGCAGTGTTAGCGGTACCCAAGAGACCCAGTACTTC; CDR3: CASSVSGTQETQYF; D: -; V: TRBV7-9; size: once; J: TRBJ2-5
DNA: TGTGCAAGTCGCTTAGGGACTAGTATGTGCACAGATACGCAGTATTTT; CDR3: CASRLGTSMCTDTQYF; D: -; V: TRBV12-2; size: few; J: TRBJ2-3
DNA: TGCAGTGCTAGTGAGTGGGATACGCAGTATTTT; CDR3: CSASEWDTQYF; D: -; V: TRBV20-1; size: -; J: TRBJ2-3
DNA: TGTGCCAGCAGCCCCGGGACCGCCGGCAACTATGGCTACACCTTC; CDR3: CASSPGTAGNYGYTF; D: -; V: TRBV11-3; size: -; J: TRBJ1-2
DNA: TGTGCCAGCAGTGAAGCGGGAGGTCTCTATGAGCAGTTCTTC; CDR3: CASSEAGGLYEQFF; D: -; V: TRBV6-1; size: -; J: TRBJ2-1
DNA: TGTGCCAGCAGCCCCCCTCCGGGACAGGGAATCAGGACCTACGAGCAGTACTTC; CDR3: CASSPPPGQGIRTYEQYF; D: TRBD1; V: TRBV14; size: few; J: TRBJ2-7
DNA: TGTGCCAGCAGTTTCGCCGGGGGATACGAGCAGTACTTC; CDR3: CASSFAGGYEQYF; D: -; V: TRBV28; size: -; J: TRBJ2-7
DNA: TGTGCCAGCAGACGAGCCGGGACAGCCGACAATGAGCAGTTCTTC; CDR3: CASRRAGTADNEQFF; D: TRBD1; V: TRBV11-2; size: -; J: TRBJ2-1
DNA: TGCGCCAGCAGCCAACAAGGACACGGCAATCAGCCCCAGCATTTT; CDR3: CASSQQGHGNQPQHF; D: -; V: TRBV4-1; size: -; J: TRBJ1-5
DNA: TGTGCCAGCAGTTTATATTTCAGGACCGGGGAGCTGTTTTTT; CDR3: CASSLYFRTGELFF; D: -; V: TRBV28; size: -; J: TRBJ2-2
DNA: TGCGCCAGCAGCCAAGATCGGGGACAGGGATACGAGCAGTACTTC; CDR3: CASSQDRGQGYEQYF; D: TRBD1; V: TRBV4-1; size: -; J: TRBJ2-7
DNA: TGTGCCAGCAGGGGGCGGGATCAAGAGACCCAGTACTTC; CDR3: CASRGRDQETQYF; D: -; V: TRBV6-5; size: -; J: TRBJ2-5
DNA: TGTGCCAGCAGCCCCTCTGGGGATACGCAGTATTTT; CDR3: CASSPSGDTQYF; D: -; V: TRBV11-3; size: once; J: TRBJ2-3
DNA: TGTGCCAGCAGCTCAAGTGGCGGGGCCGGGGATACGCAGTATTTT; CDR3: CASSSSGGAGDTQYF; D: -; V: TRBV7-2; size: few; J: TRBJ2-3
DNA: TGTGCCAGCAGCCGGGACAGCCCGCGGACCCAGTACTTC; CDR3: CASSRDSPRTQYF; D: TRBD1; V: TRBV7-2; size: few; J: TRBJ2-5
DNA: TGCGCCAGCGGGCTTCCTGGGGATACGCAGTATTTT; CDR3: CASGLPGDTQYF; D: -; V: TRBV5-1; size: -; J: TRBJ2-3
DNA: TGTGCCAGCAGCTTAGCGGGGGTAGGGAATTCACCCCTCCACTTT; CDR3: CASSLAGVGNSPLHF; D: -; V: TRBV7-2; size: -; J: TRBJ1-6
DNA: TGTGCCAGCAGTTTGGGCGGAACCTACGAGCAGTACTTC; CDR3: CASSLGGTYEQYF; D: -; V: TRBV27; size: -; J: TRBJ2-7